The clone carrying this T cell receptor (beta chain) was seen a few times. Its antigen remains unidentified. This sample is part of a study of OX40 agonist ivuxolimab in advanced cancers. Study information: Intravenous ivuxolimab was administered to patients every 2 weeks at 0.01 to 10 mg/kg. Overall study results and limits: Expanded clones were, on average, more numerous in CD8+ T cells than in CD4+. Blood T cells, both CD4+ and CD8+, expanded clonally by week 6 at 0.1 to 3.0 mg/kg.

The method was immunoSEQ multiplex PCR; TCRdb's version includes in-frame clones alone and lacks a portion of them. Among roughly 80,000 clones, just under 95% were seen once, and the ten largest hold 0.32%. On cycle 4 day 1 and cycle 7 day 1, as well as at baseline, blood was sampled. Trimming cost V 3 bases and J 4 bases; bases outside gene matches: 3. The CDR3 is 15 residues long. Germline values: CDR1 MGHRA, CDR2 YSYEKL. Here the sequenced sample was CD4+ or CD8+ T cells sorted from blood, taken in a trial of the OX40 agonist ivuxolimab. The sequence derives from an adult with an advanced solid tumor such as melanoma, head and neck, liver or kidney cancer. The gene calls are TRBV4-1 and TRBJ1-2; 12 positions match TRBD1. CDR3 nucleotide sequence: TGCGCCAGCAGCCAGGGGACAGGGGGCCCCTATGGCTACACCTTC. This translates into CASSQGTGGPYGYTF.